The clone carrying this TCR beta chain was seen many times. This record belongs to a study of metastatic and nonmetastatic thyroid tumors. Per the germline V gene, CDR1 is ENHRY and CDR2 is SYGVKD. The CDR3 is 12 residues long. Trimming cost V 10 bases and J 5 bases; bases outside gene matches: 6. Prior to thyroid surgery, none of the patients had received any treatment. TCRdb reprocessed the PCR reads via MiXCR. The sample consists of 20,000 to 25,000 clones, approximately 11% of them appearing once. The receptor was derived from a female donor with papillary thyroid cancer or a benign thyroid nodule (not recorded which). Some clones in this sample may be carry-over from other donors' samples. The rearrangement joins TRBV10-3 to TRBJ1-1; 8 bases match TRBD1. Sequences were obtained from blood. CDR3: CATAYRGTEAFF. CDR3 DNA: TGTGCCACCGCGTACAGGGGGACTGAAGCTTTCTTT.